These 25 T cell receptor beta chains share one sample of origin, sequenced in a study of blood T cell repertoires in COVID-19. Profiled with immunoSEQ multiplex PCR; TCRdb holds only in-frame clones, not every one. The data show 100,000 to 150,000 clones, about 89% seen once. Sequenced sample: peripheral blood. Every receptor here comes from a man between 60 and 70 years old with COVID-19, enrolled during active disease.

This chain uses TRBV7-3 with TRBJ1-1; D gene unclear. The V gene's germline CDR1 is SGHTA and CDR2 FQGTGA. The CDR3 extends over 13 amino acids. V was pared by 1 base and J by 0 bases, with 3 bases between. The DNA of the CDR3 is TGTGCCAGCAGCTTAATAGTGAACACTGAAGCTTTCTTT. Its protein product is CASSLIVNTEAFF.

This clone came up once. The chain has TRBV24-1 and TRBJ1-1, with D possibly being TRBD1 (6 bases). Germline V CDR1 and CDR2: KGHDR, SFDVKD. The CDR3 consists of 11 residues. Trimming removed 3 bases from V and 8 bases from J, with 6 bases in between. The CDR3 loop reads CATSDDREAFF. The CDR3 coding sequence is TGTGCCACCAGTGATGACAGGGAAGCTTTCTTT.

This clone has only one observation. The chain carries TRBV9 and TRBJ1-2; D is unclear. Trimming stripped 0 bases from V and 0 bases from J, with 9 bases between. The germline CDR1 and CDR2 sequences are SGDLS and YYNGEE. The CDR3 consists of 15 residues. The CDR3 nucleotides read TGTGCCAGCAGCGTAGGCGAGGAAGCTAACTATGGCTACACCTTC. Protein product: CASSVGEEANYGYTF.

The V and J genes are TRBV19 and TRBJ1-5; D ambiguous. The CDR3 covers 15 residues. Deletions cut 1 base from V and 4 bases from J, with 11 bases between. Germline CDR1 is LNHDA and CDR2 is SQIVND (reference sequence). The CDR3 sequence: CASSIGGIRNQPQHF. The CDR3 DNA reads TGTGCCAGTAGTATAGGAGGGATCCGTAATCAGCCCCAGCATTTT.

V usage is TRBV2 and J usage is TRBJ1-2; possible D gene TRBD1, 6 bases. V was trimmed by 5 bases and J by 4 bases, leaving 20 bases between them. This CDR3 region has 16 residues. CDR1 SNHLY and CDR2 FYNNEI come from the germline V gene. The CDR3 loop reads CASSSPDSLILYGYTF. The CDR3 DNA reads as TGTGCCAGCAGTTCTCCGGACAGCCTAATCCTCTATGGCTACACCTTC.

The chain has TRBV3-1 (or the pseudogene TRBV3-2) and TRBJ2-3; D is undetermined. CDR1 LGHDT and CDR2 YNNKEL come from the germline V gene (reference sequence). The germline V and J ends were trimmed by 1 base and 10 bases, with 9 bases remaining between them. There are 12 residues in the CDR3. CDR3 DNA: TGTGCCAGCAGCCAAGCTCGCCGGGCGCAGTATTTT. This encodes CASSQARRAQYF.

V usage is TRBV25-1 and J usage is TRBJ1-1; 7 bases map to TRBD1. The V gene's germline CDR1 is MGHDK and CDR2 SYGVNS. Germline trimming cut 5 bases from V and 6 bases from J; bases unmatched to any gene: 6. This CDR3 region has 13 residues. The CDR3: CASSPIGQAEAFF. The CDR3 coding sequence is TGTGCCAGCAGTCCCATAGGACAGGCTGAAGCTTTCTTT.

This clone was recorded only once. The chain has TRBV5-4 and TRBJ1-1; 7 nucleotides match TRBD1. Germline loops: CDR1 SGHNT, CDR2 YYREEE (reference sequence). The V and J ends lost 5 bases and 1 base, in that order; junction bases with no gene match: 11. The CDR3 runs 16 residues. CDR3 residues: CASRRAPGQKNTEAFF. DNA of the CDR3: TGTGCCAGCAGACGGGCTCCGGGACAGAAGAACACTGAAGCTTTCTTT.

The CDR3 DNA is TGTGCCACCAGTGATTCGCCGGGGGGCTACACCTTC. It translates to CATSDSPGGYTF. The gene calls are TRBV24-1 and TRBJ1-2, with D uncertain. Deletions cut 2 bases from V and 8 bases from J, with 8 bases between. This CDR3 spans 12 amino acids. From germline, CDR1 is KGHDR and CDR2 SFDVKD.

The chain is built from TRBV9 and TRBJ2-3; 9 bases match TRBD2. The CDR3 is 15 amino acids. J lost 6 bases, V lost 4 bases, and 9 bases had no gene match. The germline CDR1 and CDR2 sequences are SGDLS and YYNGEE. The DNA of the CDR3 is TGTGCCAGCAGCTCCCCGGGACTAGCTCCGGATACGCAGTATTTT. Translating gives CASSSPGLAPDTQYF.

The chain carries TRBV30 and TRBJ2-2; 8 nucleotides line up with TRBD1. Germline V CDR1 and CDR2: GTSNPN, SVGIG (reference sequence). This CDR3 contains 12 residues. The CDR3 here is CASRGPAGELFF. The CDR3 region has the DNA TGTGCTTCCAGGGGGCCGGCCGGGGAGCTGTTTTTT.

This clone was recorded only once. This sequence joins TRBV14 and TRBJ1-2; perhaps TRBD1 as D (5 bases). Germline lookup yields CDR1 SGHDN and CDR2 FVKESK. Trimming took 2 bases from V and 8 from J, leaving 15 bases between them. CDR3 size: 14 residues. Here the CDR3 DNA reads TGTGCCAGCAGCCAATTAATAGGGGTCTCCGGCTACACCTTC. It encodes CASSQLIGVSGYTF. Drawing the rest from reference TRBV14 and TRBJ1-2, the complete variable domain is EAGVTQFPSHSVIEKGQTVTLRCDPISGHDNLYWYRRVMGKEIKFLLHFVKESKQDESGMPNNRFLAERTGGTYSTLKVQPAELEDSGVYFCASSQLIGVSGYTFGSGTRLTVV.

About this clone: Other DNA sequences in this sample translate to the same CDR3. The chain combines TRBV24-1 with TRBJ1-1; 9 bases are shared with TRBD1. This CDR3 has 14 amino acids. Germline V gene lookup returns CDR1 KGHDR and CDR2 SFDVKD. With 7 bases clipped from V and 1 base from J, the junction kept 3 bases outside the gene matches. The CDR3 is CATSAGQGNTEAFF. CDR3 in DNA: TGTGCCACCAGCGCGGGACAGGGGAACACTGAAGCTTTCTTT.

This sequence joins TRBV5-8 and TRBJ2-3; D is ambiguous. The CDR3 extends over 14 amino acids. Per germline, CDR1 SGHTS and CDR2 YDEGEE. The V gene lost 5 bases and the J gene lost 4 bases, with 14 bases spanning the gap. The CDR3 DNA follows: TGTGCCAGCAGAACCCATGGTAGTGCAGATACGCAGTATTTT. Translation gives CASRTHGSADTQYF.

The chain combines TRBV18 with TRBJ1-2, with D unclear. This CDR3 contains 15 residues. Germline CDR1 and CDR2: KGHSH and LQKENI. V was clipped by 3 bases and J by 2 bases, with 13 bases between them. The DNA of the CDR3 is TGTGCCAGCTCACCGAAATCTGACATAAACTATGGCTACACCTTC. The encoded protein is CASSPKSDINYGYTF.

This chain links TRBV4-3 with TRBJ1-4; D call uncertain. Germline lookup yields CDR1 LGHNA and CDR2 YSLEER. This CDR3 comprises 16 residues. With 1 base removed from V and 6 bases from J, the gap between germline ends came to 15 bases. DNA of the CDR3: TGCGCCAGCAGCCAAGGCTCGACGGGAGGTTATGAAAAACTGTTTTTT. Protein sequence: CASSQGSTGGYEKLFF.

The chain carries TRBV18 and TRBJ2-7; a possible D gene is TRBD2 (5 bases). Deletions cut 5 bases from V and 3 bases from J, with 11 bases between. Germline lookup yields CDR1 KGHSH and CDR2 LQKENI. The CDR3 is made up of 13 amino acids. The CDR3 sequence: CASSGGRDYEQYF. Here the CDR3 DNA reads TGTGCCAGCTCAGGCGGCCGGGACTACGAGCAGTACTTC.

This clone appeared a few times. The chain is built from TRBV4-3 and TRBJ1-1, with D unresolved. CDR3 length equals 14 residues. The V gene lost 0 bases and the J gene lost 7 bases, with 12 bases spanning the gap. The germline V gene has CDR1 LGHNA and CDR2 YSLEER. The CDR3 sequence: CASSQETRGFEAFF. CDR3 coding DNA: TGCGCCAGCAGCCAAGAAACGCGGGGATTTGAAGCTTTCTTT.

This chain uses TRBV19 with TRBJ1-1; D may be TRBD1 (5 bases). Trimming left V 10 bases short and J 1 base short, with 13 bases between. The length of the CDR3 is 13 residues. Germline CDR1 and CDR2: LNHDA and SQIVND (reference sequence). This chain's CDR3 is CATAMTENTEAFF. Here the CDR3 DNA reads TGTGCCACCGCCATGACAGAGAACACTGAAGCTTTCTTT.

This rearrangement joins TRBV7-3 to TRBJ1-3; TRBD1 aligns across 7 bases. Germline V lookup: CDR1 SGHTA, CDR2 FQGTGA. The CDR3 is 16 residues long. V was pared by 5 bases and J by 0 bases, with 7 bases of the junction left unmatched. As DNA, the CDR3 is TGTGCCAGCAGCCTAGGGACAGCCGACTCTGGAAACACCATATATTTT. Translated: CASSLGTADSGNTIYF.

The sample holds one count of this clone. The V gene is TRBV29-1, the J gene TRBJ2-7; TRBD2 aligns across 8 bases. This CDR3 contains 15 residues. Per germline, CDR1 SQVTM and CDR2 ANQGSEA. The J segment lost 1 base and the V segment lost 3 bases, leaving 8 bases of the junction unmatched. The CDR3 region is CSVDGGGGRSYEQYF. In DNA form, the CDR3 reads TGCAGCGTTGACGGGGGGGGCGGGAGGTCCTACGAGCAGTACTTC.

This chain uses TRBV2 with TRBJ2-1; D is possibly TRBD2 (6 bases). V was clipped by 7 bases and J by 5 bases, with 12 bases between them. Germline lookup yields CDR1 SNHLY and CDR2 FYNNEI. This CDR3 is built from 13 residues. As DNA, the CDR3 is TGTGCCAGCATTCGGGACTGGAACAATGAGCAGTTCTTC. Translating gives CASIRDWNNEQFF.

The chain recombines TRBV6-6 with TRBJ2-7; 9 nucleotides align to TRBD2. The CDR3 length is 15 residues. Trimming at V came to 1 base and at J to 1 base, leaving 2 bases not matched to a gene. CDR1 and CDR2 (germline): MNHNY, SVGAGI (reference sequence). As DNA, the CDR3 is TGTGCCAGCAGTTACTTGGCGGGGGGGTCCTACGAGCAGTACTTC. Its translation is CASSYLAGGSYEQYF.

This sequence joins TRBV7-6 and TRBJ1-5; D not certain. V lost 4 bases and J lost 4, with 5 bases in between. The CDR3 length is 12 residues. CDR1 and CDR2 from the germline V gene are SGHVS and FNYEAQ. In DNA form, the CDR3 reads TGTGCCAGCAGCTCCCCAAATCAGCCCCAGCATTTT. Residues: CASSSPNQPQHF.

The chain's CDR3 is CASSLGQDIYGYTF. In DNA, the CDR3 is TGCGCCAGCAGCTTGGGACAGGACATCTATGGCTACACCTTC. The gene calls are TRBV5-1 and TRBJ1-2, with D maybe TRBD1 (6 bases). Trimming pared 0 bases from V and 4 bases from J, leaving 10 bases between. The germline gives CDR1 SGHRS, CDR2 YFSETQ. There are 14 residues in the CDR3.